What follows is one T cell receptor (beta chain) and its context. This specimen comes from a study of T cell changes during pregnancy in multiple sclerosis. TCRdb's copy holds only in-frame clones and misses some; the assay was immunoSEQ multiplex PCR. The sample has around 33,000 clones, roughly 90% seen once; the top ten hold about 5.2%. The CDR3 runs 16 residues. Germline V CDR1 and CDR2: MNHEY, SVGAGI. V lost 4 bases to trimming and J lost 5 bases; unmatched junction nucleotides: 8. Material: peripheral blood, obtained in the third trimester of pregnancy. The genes are TRBV6-5 and TRBJ2-5; 12 nucleotides agree with TRBD1. The receptor was isolated from a female donor in good health, enrolled as a control in a pregnancy study. DNA for the CDR3: TGTGCCAGCAGTTTATCCGGGACAGGGGGCTCCGAGACCCAGTACTTC. This translates into CASSLSGTGGSETQYF.